These T cell receptor beta chains were read from a single sample in a study of T cells in Graves' hyperthyroidism and ophthalmopathy. TCRdb reprocessed the multiplex PCR reads with MiXCR, giving one entry per CDR3 protein. The sample holds about 300,000 distinct CDR3 sequences, about an eighth seen once. What was sequenced was blood. The receptors were sampled from a middle-aged woman with Graves' hyperthyroidism. Both conserved end residues are part of each CDR3. Each record gives: J gene, V gene, clone size, D gene, CDR3 DNA, CDR3 protein. The D gene is left open where the match is weak. Part of the rows lack a size; the others show once, few, many or a class for expanded clones.

TRBJ2-3,TRBV27,many,.,TGTGCCAGCAGTTTCCTAGACACAGATACGCAGTATTTT,CASSFLDTDTQYF
TRBJ2-7,TRBV30,many,.,TGTGCCTGGAGTGTACTGAGGGCCGACTACGAGCAGTACTTC,CAWSVLRADYEQYF
TRBJ1-4,TRBV6-1,many,.,TGTGCCAGCAGTGCTCTAGGAGGTAATGAAAAACTGTTTTTT,CASSALGGNEKLFF
TRBJ1-6,TRBV20-1,many,TRBD1,TGCAGTGCTAGCACCAGGGGGCTTAATTCACCCCTCCACTTT,CSASTRGLNSPLHF
TRBJ1-5,TRBV15,.,.,TGTGCCACCAGCGGGGGACCGACCCGCAATCAGTCCCAGCATTTT,CATSGGPTRNQSQHF
TRBJ1-1,TRBV18,many,TRBD1,TGTGCCAGCTCACCAGAGAGACAGGGGGGAGCGGCTTTCTTT,CASSPERQGGAAFF
TRBJ1-1,TRBV2,many,.,TGTGCCAGCACCGGACAGATGAACACTGAAGCTTTCTTT,CASTGQMNTEAFF
TRBJ2-5,TRBV11-1,many,.,TGTGCCACCAGGGGTTACCAAGAGACCCAGTACTTC,CATRGYQETQYF
TRBJ1-1,TRBV20-1,many,.,TGCAGTGCTAGCCTGAACACTGAAGCTTTCTTT,CSASLNTEAFF
TRBJ2-3,TRBV6-2/TRBV6-3,.,.,TGTGCCAGCACTTCACATTCCGATACGCAGTATTTT,CASTSHSDTQYF
TRBJ2-7,TRBV6-1,few,TRBD2,TGTGCCAGCAGTGAACCAAAGGCGGGAGGCTCCTACGAGCAGTACTTC,CASSEPKAGGSYEQYF
TRBJ2-1,TRBV6-1,many,.,TGTGCCAGCAGTAGAAATTACAATGAGCAGTTCTTC,CASSRNYNEQFF
TRBJ2-2,TRBV12-3/TRBV12-4,many,.,TGTGCCAGCCGACGGGAACCCGGGGAGCTGTTTTTT,CASRREPGELFF
TRBJ1-5,TRBV12-5,many,.,TGTGCTAGTGGTTTGGTACCTAGTAGCAATCAGCCCCAGCATTTT,CASGLVPSSNQPQHF
TRBJ2-7,TRBV7-9,few,TRBD2,TGTGCCAGCAGCCTGAGTAGCGGGAGCCACGAGCAGTACTTC,CASSLSSGSHEQYF
TRBJ2-7,TRBV2,many,.,TGTGCCAGCACCGGGAGCTCCTACGAGCAGTACTTC,CASTGSSYEQYF
TRBJ1-1,TRBV7-2,many,TRBD1,TGTGCCAGCAGCCCTGGGGACAGATTGAACACTGAAGCTTTCTTT,CASSPGDRLNTEAFF
TRBJ2-7,TRBV4-2,few,.,TGTGCCAGCAGCCAAGCGGACTCCCGAAGTGAGCAGTACTTC,CASSQADSRSEQYF
TRBJ1-2,TRBV13,many,.,TGTGCCAGCAGCTTCCAGGGGATTCCCTCCTACACCTTC,CASSFQGIPSYTF
TRBJ2-7,TRBV12-3/TRBV12-4,.,.,TGTGCCAGCAGTTTCCGGGAAAACCGCTACGAGCAGTACTTC,CASSFRENRYEQYF
TRBJ1-2,TRBV12-3/TRBV12-4,.,TRBD1,TGTGCCAGCAGTTATCTTATTTCAGGGGGCCTTGGCTACACCTTC,CASSYLISGGLGYTF
TRBJ2-2,TRBV18,.,.,TGTGCCAGCTCACCAAGACCTCCTGCGAACACCGGGGAGCTGTTTTTT,CASSPRPPANTGELFF
TRBJ2-2,TRBV5-4,few,.,TGTGCCAGCAACCCCCGTCCGGGCCCAAACACCGGGGAGCTGTTTTTT,CASNPRPGPNTGELFF
TRBJ2-5,TRBV18,many,TRBD1,TGTGCCAGCAGCCCCGGACAGGGGGAGACCCAGTACTTC,CASSPGQGETQYF
TRBJ2-1,TRBV3-1,many,TRBD2,TGTGCCAGCAGCCCGCTTGCGGGGGGGCACGAGCAGTTCTTC,CASSPLAGGHEQFF
TRBJ2-1,TRBV18,many,.,TGTGCCAGCTCACCCACCTACGACAGGCTGTTCTTC,CASSPTYDRLFF
TRBJ2-5,TRBV18,.,.,TGTGCCAGCTCACCGAGTCTGTACCAAGAGACCCAGTACTTC,CASSPSLYQETQYF
TRBJ1-3,TRBV4-2,many,.,TGTGCCAGCAGCCAAGAAGTCAGTCAGGCTGGAAACACCATATATTTT,CASSQEVSQAGNTIYF
TRBJ2-3,TRBV5-4,many,.,TGTGCCAGCAGCGCCGGCGGTGATACGCAGTATTTT,CASSAGGDTQYF
TRBJ1-5,TRBV4-1,.,.,TGCGCCAGCAGCCAAGATCTAGCGACGCCCCAGCATTTT,CASSQDLATPQHF
TRBJ1-1,TRBV15,few,.,TGTGCCACCAGCAGATCTACAGGGTGGAGGGCCTTTGTCACTGGAGCTTTCTTT,CATSRSTGWRAFVTGAFF
TRBJ2-1,TRBV28,many,TRBD2,TGTGCCAGCAGTCCCATGGGACTATACAATGAGCAGTTCTTC,CASSPMGLYNEQFF
TRBJ2-5,TRBV12-3/TRBV12-4,many,TRBD1,TGTGCCAGCAGTCCCTCCGGGACAGAAGAGACCCAGTACTTC,CASSPSGTEETQYF
TRBJ2-1,TRBV7-9,.,.,TGTGCCAGCAAACCCGGGGGAGGGGGCCATGAGCAGTTCTTC,CASKPGGGGHEQFF
TRBJ1-5,TRBV7-9,few,.,TGTGCCAGCAGCTCTTACGGGGGGGTGTATAGCAATCAGCCCCAGCATTTT,CASSSYGGVYSNQPQHF
TRBJ1-1,TRBV4-2,few,.,TGTGCCAGCAGCCATCATCTTCGGACTGAAGCTTTCTTT,CASSHHLRTEAFF
TRBJ1-5,TRBV19,many,TRBD1,TGTGCCAGTAGTTGGACAGGGGGTCAGCCCCAGCATTTT,CASSWTGGQPQHF
TRBJ1-5,TRBV2,many,TRBD1,TGTGCCAGCAGAACGACAGGGGTAAATCAGCCCCAGCATTTT,CASRTTGVNQPQHF
TRBJ2-3,TRBV7-6,many,TRBD2,TGTGCCAGCCGCAAACGTAGCGGGGGGGAGCGCGATACGCAGTATTTT,CASRKRSGGERDTQYF
TRBJ2-3,TRBV12-3/TRBV12-4,many,.,TGTGCCAGCAGTAGGTGGCTAGAAGCAGATACGCAGTATTTT,CASSRWLEADTQYF
TRBJ1-5,TRBV7-9,few,TRBD1,TGTGCCAGCAGCCGGGACAGGGGACCAAGTCAGCCCCAGCATTTT,CASSRDRGPSQPQHF